This T cell receptor (beta chain) emerged from a study of shared T cell receptors in the human thymus. Clones were sequenced by immunoSEQ multiplex PCR, and TCRdb holds only the in-frame ones, with some missing. The sample has about 660,000 clones; roughly 88% are singletons. Per germline, CDR1 SGDLS and CDR2 YYNGEE. There are 15 residues in the CDR3. With V trimmed by 1 base and J by 5 bases, 9 bases remained unmatched. The sample was also reused in another study, on human thymus T cells. That study reports: Donors consisted of healthy Finnish infants (having corrective surgery for congenital heart defects). Both thymic and peripheral blood repertoires showed apparently biased V and J usage. Related research found strongly overlapping thymic repertoires in unrelated individuals.

This chain connects TRBV9 to TRBJ2-7; the match to TRBD2 covers 7 bases. The clonotype originates from a boy in the first two years of life with a congenital heart defect. Sequences were obtained from thymocytes. The CDR3 spells CASSVSAGESDEQYF. CDR3 sequence (DNA): TGTGCCAGCAGCGTAAGCGCGGGAGAATCCGACGAGCAGTACTTC.